The clone carrying this TCR beta chain was observed many times. The V and J ends lost 4 bases and 8 bases, in that order; junction bases with no gene match: 12. The germline V gene encodes CDR1 MNHEY and CDR2 SVGAGI. CDR3 length: 17 amino acids. This specimen comes from a study of T cell repertoires in cytomegalovirus infection. In the study overall: It was the public TCR beta signatures that indicated both CMV infection and matching HLA type.

MiXCR, run by TCRdb on the reads, gives a single entry per CDR3 protein. The profile shows around 250,000 distinct CDR3 sequences, 15% to 20% of them singletons. The sequence was obtained from a human donor in good health (CMV status not recorded). Some clones in this sample may be carry-over from other donors' samples. Material for sequencing was CD8+ T cells from PBMCs. The genes are TRBV6-5 and TRBJ2-1; 12 bases map to TRBD2. The CDR3 DNA reads TGTGCCAGCAGTTCGCCTCTAGCGGGGGGGTTAATTGATGAGCAGTTCTTC. This codes for CASSSPLAGGLIDEQFF.